The clone carrying this TCR beta chain was recorded a few times. The antigen is not known. The data were taken from a study of beta chain features in type 1 diabetes. Study overall: Cell yields, age and gender were similar between patients and healthy donors. Points from the study as a whole: Fewer insertions but more deletions were seen at VDJ junctions in type 1 diabetes patients. High TCR expression in some cells could lead to their over-representation in cDNA sequencing. Shorter TCRB CDR3s, moderately but significantly so, marked every one of the four CD4+ subsets in Type 1 diabetes patients.

Expressed TCRB transcripts were sequenced because the entire RNA isolate underwent reverse transcription. Sequenced by immunoSEQ multiplex PCR; TCRdb stores in-frame clones only, minus some. The data contain more than 550,000 clones, about 14% of them seen just once; the ten biggest clones take up 0.03% to 0.04%. The sample was naive CD4+ T cells from blood. This receptor was identified in a man aged 18 to 29 with type 1 diabetes.

In DNA form, the CDR3 reads TGTGCCAGCAGTTCTAGCGGGGGGGCCTCAGAGACCCAGTACTTC. The encoded protein is CASSSSGGASETQYF. The chain combines TRBV28 with TRBJ2-5, with 12 positions matching TRBD2. This CDR3 spans 15 amino acids. Trimming removed 4 bases from V and 4 bases from J; junction bases left unmatched: 4. Germline loops: CDR1 MDHEN, CDR2 SYDVKM.